Below, 5 T cell receptor beta chains from the same sample are listed, as sequenced in a study of cytomegalovirus exposure and HLA in healthy donors. In the PCR, 60 Vbeta and 13 Jbeta primers were used. Profiling relied on immunoSEQ multiplex PCR, and the TCRdb table lists in-frame clones only, not all of them. The table records around 96,000 clones, about 75% of them present only once. Sequenced: PBMCs. The origin of the receptors is a man aged 25 to 40 in good health and CMV-seropositive.

The CDR3 loop is CASSLVTGRWDEQYF. As DNA, the CDR3 is TGTGCCAGCAGCTTGGTTACAGGGCGGTGGGACGAGCAGTACTTC. V gene TRBV7-2 combines with J gene TRBJ2-7; possible D gene TRBD1, 6 bases. Germline V lookup: CDR1 SGHTA, CDR2 FQGNSA. V lost 3 bases, J lost 5 bases, and 17 bases lay in between. CDR3 length equals 15 residues. Filled out from reference TRBV7-2 and TRBJ2-7, the complete variable domain reads GAGVSQSPSNKVTEKGKDVELRCDPISGHTALYWYRQSLGQGLEFLIYFQGNSAPDKSGLPSDRFSAERTGGSVSTLTIQRTQQEDSAVYLCASSLVTGRWDEQYFGPGTRLTVT.

The rearrangement links TRBV30 to TRBJ1-2; TRBD1 matches 7 bases. The CDR3 runs 13 residues. V lost 0 bases and J lost 4; bases outside the gene matches: 2. Germline CDR1 and CDR2: GTSNPN and SVGIG (reference sequence). Here the CDR3 DNA reads TGTGCCTGGAGTGTACAGGGGAGCTATGGCTACACCTTC. Encoded protein: CAWSVQGSYGYTF.

The chain has TRBV7-9 and TRBJ2-1; 7 positions agree with TRBD2. J lost 7 bases, V lost 1 base, and 7 bases had no gene match. Germline V gene sequence: CDR1 SEHNR, CDR2 FQNEAQ (reference sequence). The CDR3 sequence is 15 residues long. CDR3 DNA sequence: TGTGCCAGCAGCTTAGTTTCCGTGGGGGGGAATGAGCAGTTCTTC. Amino acid sequence: CASSLVSVGGNEQFF. The full variable domain, in which reference TRBV7-9 and TRBJ2-1 provide the parts outside the CDR3, is DTGVSQNPRHKITKRGQNVTFRCDPISEHNRLYWYRQTLGQGPEFLTYFQNEAQLEKSRLLSDRFSAERPKGSFSTLEIQRTEQGDSAMYLCASSLVSVGGNEQFFGPGTRLTVL.

This clone has only a few counts. The chain is built from TRBV4-1 and TRBJ1-1; D gene unclear. Germline V gene lookup returns CDR1 MGHRA and CDR2 YSYEKL. V lost 0 bases, J lost 4 bases, and 12 bases lay in between. This CDR3 has 15 residues. The CDR3 region is CASSQETGWPTEAFF. CDR3 bases: TGCGCCAGCAGCCAAGAGACGGGTTGGCCCACTGAAGCTTTCTTT.

The rearrangement joins TRBV7-2 to TRBJ2-2; 7 bases are a match to TRBD1. CDR3 length: 17 amino acids. Germline CDR1 and CDR2: SGHTA and FQGNSA. Unmatched junction bases numbered 11, after V lost 1 base and J lost 6 bases. This CDR3 reads CASSLDGTVNSPGELFF. As DNA, the CDR3 is TGTGCCAGCAGCTTAGATGGGACAGTAAACTCCCCCGGGGAGCTGTTTTTT.